The 25 T cell receptor beta chains below were found in one sample sequenced in a study of blood T cell repertoires in COVID-19. This table comes from immunoSEQ multiplex PCR, and its TCRdb copy is limited to in-frame clones, with some not included. The table records approximately 31,000 clones, around 91% of them present only once. Sequenced sample: peripheral blood. These TCRs come from a man aged 55 to 70 with active COVID-19.

This clone has just one count. This sequence joins TRBV7-2 and TRBJ2-7, with 7 bases fitting TRBD2. V lost 1 base, J lost 2 bases, and 11 bases stayed unmatched. Looked up from germline, CDR1 is SGHTA and CDR2 is FQGNSA. This CDR3 has 17 residues. The CDR3 sequence is CASSLGPGGGSPYEQYF. The CDR3 nucleotides read TGTGCCAGCAGCTTAGGACCCGGCGGGGGTTCTCCCTACGAGCAGTACTTC.

The rearrangement uses TRBV4-1 and TRBJ1-2, with D tentatively TRBD1 (5 bases). The V gene's germline CDR1 is MGHRA and CDR2 YSYEKL. There are 15 residues in the CDR3. V was pared by 1 base and J by 4 bases, with 13 bases between. CDR3 loop: CASSQGLGGVYGYTF. DNA for the CDR3: TGCGCCAGCAGCCAAGGCCTCGGGGGAGTCTATGGCTACACCTTC.

The chain is built from TRBV7-6 and TRBJ2-5, with D maybe TRBD2 (5 bases). Deletions cut 1 base from V and 6 bases from J, with 6 bases between. This CDR3 has 12 residues. Per germline, CDR1 SGHVS and CDR2 FNYEAQ. The CDR3 sequence: CASSLGGQTQYF. The CDR3 DNA follows: TGTGCCAGCAGCTTAGGAGGGCAGACCCAGTACTTC.

The rearrangement joins TRBV5-4 to TRBJ2-2; 8 bases match TRBD2. Germline values: CDR1 SGHNT, CDR2 YYREEE (reference sequence). V was clipped by 7 bases and J by 4 bases; unmatched bases: 12. The CDR3 contains 16 residues. The CDR3 DNA reads TGTGCCAGCTCCGGGAGGGCCGGATACTCCACCGGGGAGCTGTTTTTT. Translated: CASSGRAGYSTGELFF.

V is TRBV28 and J is TRBJ2-2; 7 bases agree with TRBD2. This CDR3 is built from 16 residues. With V trimmed by 5 bases and J by 0 bases, 6 bases remained unmatched. CDR1 is MDHEN, CDR2 SYDVKM, per germline. The CDR3 is CASSGRAIANTGELFF. In DNA form, the CDR3 reads TGTGCCAGCAGTGGGAGGGCGATCGCGAACACCGGGGAGCTGTTTTTT.

This chain joins TRBV16 and TRBJ1-5; 7 bases agree with TRBD1. The CDR3 runs to 14 residues. Germline V gene lookup returns CDR1 KGHSY and CDR2 FQNENV. The trim removed 0 bases at V and 7 bases at J, leaving 3 bases unmatched. DNA of the CDR3: TGTGCCAGCAGCCAATCAGGGGGCTACCAGCCCCAGCATTTT. Its translation is CASSQSGGYQPQHF.

The rearrangement uses TRBV18 and TRBJ2-5, with D hard to call. Germline CDR1 is KGHSH and CDR2 is LQKENI. The CDR3 length is 15 residues. Trimming removed 3 bases at V and 0 bases at J, with 11 bases between. The DNA for the CDR3 is TGTGCCAGCTCACCCCTTACTTGGTACCAAGAGACCCAGTACTTC. It encodes CASSPLTWYQETQYF.

This clone was observed once. This rearrangement joins TRBV10-3 to TRBJ2-2, with D perhaps TRBD1 (6 bases). From germline, CDR1 is ENHRY and CDR2 SYGVKD. The CDR3 loop spans 14 amino acids. V gave up 10 bases and J gave up 2 bases, with 14 bases separating them. In nucleotides, the CDR3 is TGTGCCACTAGGACAGACAAAAACACCGGGGAGCTGTTTTTT. Amino acid sequence: CATRTDKNTGELFF.

The rearrangement uses TRBV2 and TRBJ2-7; perhaps TRBD1 as D (6 bases). This CDR3 is 14 amino acids long. Looked up from germline, CDR1 is SNHLY and CDR2 is FYNNEI. The V gene lost 3 bases and the J gene lost 3 bases, with 12 bases spanning the gap. The CDR3: CASSERGRGYEQYF. CDR3 in DNA: TGTGCCAGCAGTGAGAGGGGCAGGGGCTACGAGCAGTACTTC.

A single count supports this clone. The CDR3 protein is CAISDRGPSETQYF. Written as DNA, the CDR3 is TGTGCCATCAGTGACAGGGGGCCATCGGAGACCCAGTACTTC. The V gene is TRBV10-3, the J gene TRBJ2-5; 8 bases fit TRBD1. Per germline, CDR1 ENHRY and CDR2 SYGVKD. Trimming cost V 3 bases and J 5 bases; bases outside gene matches: 5. The CDR3 runs 14 residues.

This clone came up a few times. The chain combines TRBV1 with TRBJ1-6; the D call in the table, TRBD1, was not verified against the DNA. TRBV1 is reported as a pseudogene. The CDR3 contains 15 residues. The CDR3: CTSSHGATTCSPLHF. CDR3 nucleotide sequence: TGCACCAGCAGCCATGGGGCCACGACCTGTTCACCCCTCCACTTT.

V is TRBV11-2 and J is TRBJ1-1, with D possibly matching TRBD1 (5 bases). The V end lost 6 bases, the J end lost 1 base, and 15 bases lay between the germline ends. Germline lookup yields CDR1 SGHAT and CDR2 FQNNGV. This CDR3 comprises 15 residues. CDR3 DNA: TGTGCCAGCAGTACACCGGAGGGGCGGAACACTGAAGCTTTCTTT. Translated: CASSTPEGRNTEAFF.

The gene calls are TRBV4-1 and TRBJ2-1; 9 nucleotides align to TRBD2. The V and J ends lost 0 bases and 9 bases, in that order; junction bases with no gene match: 6. CDR1 is MGHRA, CDR2 YSYEKL, per germline. The CDR3 has 15 amino acids. CDR3 in amino acids: CASSQETSGFGEQFF. DNA of the CDR3: TGCGCCAGCAGCCAAGAGACTAGCGGATTCGGTGAGCAGTTCTTC.

This rearrangement joins TRBV3-1 (or the pseudogene TRBV3-2) to TRBJ1-2; D possibly corresponds to TRBD1 (6 bases). Trimming removed 0 bases from V and 7 bases from J, with 15 bases in between. The CDR3 runs 15 residues. Germline loops: CDR1 LGHDT, CDR2 YNNKEL (reference sequence). In nucleotides, the CDR3 is TGTGCCAGCAGCCAAGATCCGGGGGGCGCCTTTGGCTACACCTTC. Translating gives CASSQDPGGAFGYTF.

This sequence joins TRBV9 and TRBJ2-7; 10 positions agree with TRBD1. The CDR3 has 14 residues. CDR1 SGDLS and CDR2 YYNGEE come from the germline V gene. The trim removed 4 bases at V and 4 bases at J, leaving 5 bases unmatched. The CDR3 DNA sequence: TGTGCCAGCAGCCCCCGGGACAGGGGATACGAGCAGTACTTC. Protein product: CASSPRDRGYEQYF. Filled out from reference TRBV9 and TRBJ2-7, the complete variable domain reads DSGVTQTPKHLITATGQRVTLRCSPRSGDLSVYWYQQSLDQGLQFLIQYYNGEERAKGNILERFSAQQFPDLHSELNLSSLELGDSALYFCASSPRDRGYEQYFGPGTRLTVT.

V usage is TRBV14 and J usage is TRBJ2-4; D perhaps matches TRBD1 (5 bases). Germline CDR1 SGHDN, CDR2 FVKESK. V shed 5 bases and J shed 6 bases, with 8 bases lying between them. The CDR3 covers 12 residues. CDR3 nucleotides: TGTGCCAGCAGCATCCAGGGAAACATTCAGTACTTC. It specifies CASSIQGNIQYF.

This clone was recorded once. The genes are TRBV7-2 and TRBJ1-2; 9 bases agree with TRBD1. This CDR3 is built from 14 residues. Unmatched junction bases numbered 7, after V lost 4 bases and J lost 7 bases. CDR1 and CDR2 (germline): SGHTA, FQGNSA. The CDR3 DNA sequence: TGTGCCAGCAGCTCACCACAGGGGGCGGGTGGCTACACCTTC. Amino acids: CASSSPQGAGGYTF.

V and J are TRBV2 and TRBJ1-2, with no clear D. The germline V gene has CDR1 SNHLY and CDR2 FYNNEI. The ends were cut back, 10 bases at V and 6 bases at J, with 18 bases in the middle. This CDR3 spans 13 amino acids. The CDR3 region is CAISRGTMDGYTF. Written as DNA, the CDR3 is TGTGCCATTTCCCGAGGCACAATGGATGGCTACACCTTC.

The chain joins TRBV3-1 (or the pseudogene TRBV3-2) to TRBJ1-1, with D possibly matching TRBD1 (6 bases). Trimming shortened V by 1 base and J by 8 bases, and 20 bases separated the two germline ends. The CDR3 has 16 residues. Germline V gene data show CDR1 as LGHDT and CDR2 as YNNKEL (reference sequence). The chain's CDR3 is CASSQGGPRASAEAFF. The CDR3 region has the DNA TGTGCCAGCAGCCAAGGGGGGCCTCGCGCCTCCGCGGAAGCTTTCTTT.

The rearrangement links TRBV5-5 to TRBJ2-1; 11 nucleotides match TRBD2. Losses at the gene ends were 4 bases for V and 2 bases for J; bases not matched to a gene: 11. The germline V gene encodes CDR1 SGHKS and CDR2 YYEKEE (reference sequence). This CDR3 has 18 residues. In DNA, the CDR3 is TGTGCCAGCAGCCCCCTCGGGCTAGCGGGGGGCCCCTACAATGAGCAGTTCTTC. Translated: CASSPLGLAGGPYNEQFF. Based on the CDR3 plus reference TRBV5-5 and TRBJ2-1, the full variable domain is DAGVTQSPTHLIKTRGQQVTLRCSPISGHKSVSWYQQVLGQGPQFIFQYYEKEERGRGNFPDRFSARQFPNYSSELNVNALLLGDSALYLCASSPLGLAGGPYNEQFFGPGTRLTVL.

This chain links TRBV11-2 with TRBJ2-3; a possible D gene is TRBD1 (5 bases). With 1 base removed from V and 1 base from J, the gap between germline ends came to 15 bases. Germline V gene sequence: CDR1 SGHAT, CDR2 FQNNGV. The CDR3 sequence is 17 residues long. The CDR3, as DNA: TGTGCCAGCAGCTTAGGTCCAGGGCTTCTCGGCACAGATACGCAGTATTTT. This translates into CASSLGPGLLGTDTQYF.

V is TRBV6-5 and J is TRBJ1-1, with D unresolved. Looked up from germline, CDR1 is MNHEY and CDR2 is SVGAGI. This CDR3 is 11 amino acids long. Between the trimmed V and J ends, which lost 6 bases and 1 base, there was a span of 3 bases. CDR3 sequence (DNA): TGTGCCAGCAGCAGGAACACTGAAGCTTTCTTT. It translates to CASSRNTEAFF.

This chain connects TRBV12-5 to TRBJ1-5, with a weak D call TRBD1 (5 bases). The V end lost 2 bases, the J end lost 1 base, and 9 bases lay between the germline ends. The CDR3 is 15 residues long. CDR1 is LGHNT and CDR2 is FRNRAP in the germline V gene. CDR3 sequence reads: CASGLPGNSNQPQHF. The CDR3 coding sequence is TGTGCTAGTGGTTTGCCAGGGAACAGCAATCAGCCCCAGCATTTT.

The chain recombines TRBV19 with TRBJ2-7, with D possibly being TRBD1 (5 bases). The CDR3 has 15 amino acids. CDR1 and CDR2 (germline): LNHDA, SQIVND (reference sequence). With 4 bases removed from V and 6 bases from J, the gap between germline ends came to 19 bases. In DNA form, the CDR3 reads TGTGCCAGTAGTACACCCCGGGCAGGGAAGCGCGAGCAGTACTTC. Its protein product is CASSTPRAGKREQYF.

This CDR3 reads CASSRLDSATSYEQYF. The CDR3 region has the DNA TGCGCCAGCAGCCGGTTAGACTCCGCCACGTCCTACGAGCAGTACTTC. The V gene is TRBV5-1, the J gene TRBJ2-7; D is ambiguous. Germline CDR1 and CDR2: SGHRS and YFSETQ. The CDR3 loop spans 16 amino acids. V lost 4 bases and J 1 base, leaving 18 bases between the germline ends.